Presented here are 22 T cell receptor beta chains from one specimen sequenced in a study of identical twins. Using its own MiXCR run on the 5' RACE reads, TCRdb lists one record per CDR3 protein. The top ten hold roughly 7.8% of the sample, which has hundreds of thousands of distinct CDR3 sequences, 10% to 15% seen once. The data were also submitted as part of a second study, on yellow fever vaccine responses in identical twins.

The sequencing sample was made of CD8+ T cells sorted from blood. Source of these receptors: a woman younger than 35 in good health.

This clonotype was picked up many times. The CDR3 nucleotides are TGTGCCAGCAGTCCCCGACAGGGACAATATGGCTACACCTTC. It is translated as CASSPRQGQYGYTF. The rearrangement uses TRBV28 and TRBJ1-2, with TRBD1 matching over 7 bases. The germline V gene has CDR1 MDHEN and CDR2 SYDVKM. The CDR3 runs to 14 residues. J lost 5 bases, V lost 5 bases, and 8 bases had no gene match.

The chain joins TRBV19 to TRBJ1-1; D remains ambiguous. V lost 7 bases and J lost 0, with 6 bases in between. This CDR3 contains 12 residues. The germline CDR1 and CDR2 sequences are LNHDA and SQIVND (reference sequence). The CDR3: CASISLNTEAFF. The CDR3 DNA reads as TGTGCCAGTATCTCCTTGAACACTGAAGCTTTCTTT.

This clonotype was seen at least ten times. The rearrangement uses TRBV2 and TRBJ2-1, with a possible D match to TRBD1 (5 bases). Germline assignment: CDR1 SNHLY and CDR2 FYNNEI. This CDR3 contains 14 residues. The V end was cut by 3 bases, the J end by 2 bases, with 8 bases between. The CDR3 DNA sequence: TGTGCCAGCAGTGACAGGGCCCCCTACAATGAGCAGTTCTTC. It codes for CASSDRAPYNEQFF.

This clonotype was detected many times. This chain joins TRBV5-1 and TRBJ2-3; D is possibly TRBD1 or TRBD2 (5 bases each). V was pared by 3 bases and J by 2 bases, with 10 bases between. Germline CDR1 SGHRS, CDR2 YFSETQ. This CDR3 comprises 14 residues. In DNA, the CDR3 is TGCGCCAGCAGCTGGGACGGCCCCACAGATACGCAGTATTTT. Translating gives CASSWDGPTDTQYF. The whole variable domain, remainder taken from reference TRBV5-1 and TRBJ2-3, is KAGVTQTPRYLIKTRGQQVTLSCSPISGHRSVSWYQQTPGQGLQFLFEYFSETQRNKGNFPGRFSGRQFSNSRSEMNVSTLELGDSALYLCASSWDGPTDTQYFGPGTRLTVL.

There are many counts of this clonotype. This chain links TRBV4-2 with TRBJ2-1, with unresolved D. Germline-derived CDR1 and CDR2 are LGHNA and YNFKEQ. The length of the CDR3 is 13 residues. The ends were cut back, 4 bases at V and 6 bases at J, with 10 bases in the middle. CDR3 loop: CASSPPAGNEQFF. CDR3 DNA sequence: TGTGCCAGCAGCCCGCCAGCCGGCAATGAGCAGTTCTTC.

This chain joins TRBV4-1 and TRBJ2-7; D possibly uses TRBD1 or TRBD2 (5 bases each). The germline CDR1 and CDR2 sequences are MGHRA and YSYEKL. V gave up 4 bases and J gave up 3 bases, with 19 bases separating them. This CDR3 has 16 residues. In DNA, the CDR3 is TGCGCCAGCAGCCCCAGGTGGGGACCCGGAGACTACGAGCAGTACGTC. Protein product: CASSPRWGPGDYEQYV.

The chain couples TRBV6-7 to TRBJ2-7, with D maybe TRBD2 (5 bases). TRBV6-7 is an ORF; its function is uncertain. V was clipped by 0 bases and J by 4 bases, with 16 bases between them. The CDR3 totals 16 residues. CDR3 bases: TGTGCCAGCAGTTACTCGGGGTCTAGCCCTGTTTACGAGCAGTACGTC. Protein sequence: CASSYSGSSPVYEQYV.

The chain links TRBV20-1 to TRBJ2-5; 12 positions agree with TRBD1. Germline trimming cut 1 base from V and 5 bases from J; bases unmatched to any gene: 11. Germline loops: CDR1 DFQATT, CDR2 SNEGSKA (reference sequence). CDR3 length: 17 amino acids. CDR3 region: CSARGGGDRGLLETQYF. DNA of the CDR3: TGCAGTGCTAGAGGAGGGGGGGACAGGGGGCTGTTGGAGACCCAGTACTTC.

The chain recombines TRBV4-1 with TRBJ1-5; D gene unclear. The germline V and J ends were trimmed by 4 bases and 5 bases, with 9 bases remaining between them. CDR3 length: 13 amino acids. The germline gives CDR1 MGHRA, CDR2 YSYEKL. CDR3 sequence (DNA): TGCGCCAGCAGCCGAAATGGGGATCAGCCCCAGCATTTT. Residues: CASSRNGDQPQHF.

The rearrangement links TRBV7-8 to TRBJ2-7, with unresolved D. V lost 6 bases to trimming and J lost 2 bases, with 8 bases between them. Germline V gives CDR1 SGHVS, CDR2 FQNEAQ. This CDR3 spans 12 amino acids. The CDR3 loop is CASSQATYEQYV. The CDR3 region has the DNA TGTGCCAGCAGTCAAGCAACCTACGAGCAGTACGTC.

The CDR3 reads CSVVGYTEAFF. In DNA form, the CDR3 reads TGCAGCGTTGTGGGGTATACTGAAGCTTTCTTT. The rearrangement links TRBV29-1 to TRBJ1-1; no definite D call. V lost 4 bases and J lost 5, with 8 bases in between. The germline V gene has CDR1 SQVTM and CDR2 ANQGSEA. The CDR3 loop spans 11 amino acids.

This clonotype appeared a few times. The CDR3 spells CSARTGREQYV. CDR3 DNA sequence: TGCAGTGCTAGGACAGGGCGGGAGCAGTACGTC. The chain uses TRBV20-1 and TRBJ2-7; 7 bases are a match to TRBD1. J gave up 7 bases and V 3 bases, and 3 bases lay outside the gene matches. Germline CDR1 DFQATT, CDR2 SNEGSKA (reference sequence). CDR3 length equals 11 residues.

This clonotype was counted a few times. The genes are TRBV6-2 or TRBV6-3 and TRBJ2-7; 7 nucleotides agree with TRBD1. The CDR3 is 14 amino acids. The J segment lost 7 bases and the V segment lost 6 bases, leaving 12 bases of the junction unmatched. Germline values: CDR1 MNHEY, CDR2 SVGEGT. The CDR3 nucleotides are TGTGCCAGCAGGACAGGGAGTGATTCGGGAGAGCAGTACGTC. Residues: CASRTGSDSGEQYV.

This clonotype was observed many times. This chain joins TRBV29-1 and TRBJ2-7; either TRBD1 or TRBD2 may fit D (5 bases each). The ends were cut back, 6 bases at V and 2 bases at J, with 14 bases in the middle. CDR1 and CDR2 from the germline V gene are SQVTM and ANQGSEA. The CDR3 consists of 13 residues. The CDR3: CSVNRDGPYEQYF. The CDR3 DNA reads as TGCAGCGTGAACCGGGACGGACCCTACGAGCAGTACTTC.

This clonotype has only a few counts. This chain uses TRBV20-1 with TRBJ2-7, with a tentative D call TRBD2 (6 bases). Germline V gives CDR1 DFQATT, CDR2 SNEGSKA (reference sequence). V was clipped by 0 bases and J by 4 bases, with 13 bases between them. This CDR3 has 14 residues. This CDR3 reads CSARDPTGVYEQYF. CDR3 DNA sequence: TGCAGTGCTAGAGATCCAACGGGGGTGTACGAGCAGTACTTC.

There are a few counts of this clonotype. This chain uses TRBV20-1 with TRBJ2-1; 8 bases align to TRBD1. CDR1 is DFQATT and CDR2 is SNEGSKA in the germline V gene (reference sequence). The CDR3 loop spans 13 amino acids. DNA of the CDR3: TGCAGCTTCCCGGACAGGGACTACAATGAGCAGTTCTTC. It translates to CSFPDRDYNEQFF.

This clonotype was recorded a few times. This chain joins TRBV9 and TRBJ1-2; D unclear. The germline V gene has CDR1 SGDLS and CDR2 YYNGEE. V was cut by 3 bases and J by 8 bases, with 8 bases left in between. The CDR3 is made up of 11 amino acids. The CDR3 DNA reads TGTGCCAGCAGCGGGACCCCCGGCTACACCTTC. It encodes CASSGTPGYTF.

The gene calls are TRBV3-1 and TRBJ2-2; 9 bases map to TRBD2. CDR1 LGHDT and CDR2 YNNKEL come from the germline V gene (reference sequence). V was clipped by 1 base and J by 7 bases; unmatched bases: 7. The CDR3 totals 16 residues. In DNA form, the CDR3 reads TGTGCCAGCAGCCAAGTTAGCGGGAGTCTGGTCGGGGAGCTGTTTTTT. Translation: CASSQVSGSLVGELFF.

For this clonotype: The DNA is left out, because the CDR3 cannot be placed on it with certainty; the CDR3 is given as TCRdb lists it. This sequence joins TRBV28 and TRBJ2-2; the table's D gene call, TRBD2, was not cross checked with the DNA. CDR1 is MDHEN and CDR2 is SYDVKM in the germline V gene. The CDR3 spans 19 residues, counting both ends. The CDR3 loop reads CASSASLPWREETGELFFF.

This clonotype was detected many times. The rearrangement joins TRBV4-1 to TRBJ1-1; tentatively, D is TRBD1 (5 bases). The CDR3 has 15 amino acids. Germline V lookup: CDR1 MGHRA, CDR2 YSYEKL. Between the trimmed V and J ends, which lost 1 base and 5 bases, there was a span of 14 bases. This CDR3 is CASSQGWGGPTEAFF. CDR3 bases: TGCGCCAGCAGCCAAGGATGGGGGGGTCCTACTGAAGCTTTCTTT.

The table lists this clonotype with a count of one. The CDR3, as DNA: TGCAGCGGGGGCCGGACAGGGATCGCCAATGAGCAGTTCTTC. Protein sequence: CSGGRTGIANEQFF. The rearrangement joins TRBV29-1 to TRBJ2-1; 8 bases match TRBD1. CDR1 and CDR2 from the germline V gene are SQVTM and ANQGSEA. The CDR3 covers 14 residues. The J segment lost 6 bases and the V segment lost 7 bases, leaving 11 bases of the junction unmatched.

The J gene is TRBJ2-3, the V gene TRBV6-5, with TRBD2 matching over 8 bases. Germline values: CDR1 MNHEY, CDR2 SVGAGI. V lost 2 bases, J lost 5 bases, and 6 bases stayed unmatched. This CDR3 is 15 amino acids long. As DNA, the CDR3 is TGTGCCAGCAGTTACCGTACTAGCGGAGAAGATACGCAGTATTTT. This translates into CASSYRTSGEDTQYF.